This is a list of T cell receptor beta chains from one sample in a study of identical twins. TCRdb fed the 5' RACE reads into MiXCR, producing one record per CDR3 protein. The sample includes around 570,000 distinct CDR3 sequences, around a tenth of them seen just once. These data were also reused for a study on yellow fever vaccine responses in identical twins.

Sequencing was done on a sample of PBMCs. Receptors were obtained from a woman between 18 and 30 years old in good health. Each CDR3 is given with its conserved first and last residue. A D gene is named only where the DNA matches it firmly. A clone size is listed for some rows: how often the clone was seen (once, few, many), or a class if it is expanded.

NA	TRBV4-3	few	16	TRBJ2-1	TGCGCCAGCAGCCAAGATCGGCAGGACTCCTACAATGAGCAGTTCTTC	CASSQDRQDSYNEQFF
TRBD2	TRBV4-2	few	17	TRBJ2-7	TGTGCCAGCAGCCAAGGTGATTTGGGACTAGCCGGTGCCGAGCAGTACTTC	CASSQGDLGLAGAEQYF
TRBD1	TRBV28	NA	13	TRBJ2-7	TGTGCCACCCACAGGGGGCTTATCTACGAGCAGTACTTC	CATHRGLIYEQYF
TRBD1	TRBV20-1	many	15	TRBJ1-5	TGCAGTGCCCACCCGGCCGGACAGGACAATCAGCCCCAGCATTTT	CSAHPAGQDNQPQHF
NA	TRBV5-1	NA	15	TRBJ2-2	TGCGCCAGCAGAGAGGGAGGAACGGCAGGCGGGGAGCTGTTTTTT	CASREGGTAGGELFF
NA	TRBV7-9	NA	13	TRBJ2-7	TGTGCCAGCAGCCCGAAGAGCGGCGCCGAGCAGTACTTC	CASSPKSGAEQYF
NA	TRBV3-1	few	13	TRBJ2-3	TGTGCCAGCAGCTCCGCCGTAGTCTATACGCAGTATTTT	CASSSAVVYTQYF
NA	TRBV4-3	NA	14	TRBJ2-1	TGCGCCAGCAGCCAAGGTGTCGTAGGGTATGAGCAGTTCTTC	CASSQGVVGYEQFF
NA	TRBV20-1	few	11	TRBJ1-2	TGCAGTGCTAGGGCAATGGGCGGCTACACCTTC	CSARAMGGYTF
TRBD1	TRBV7-9	few	14	TRBJ2-7	TGTGCCAGCAGCTTAGACAGGGGGCTAAAGGAGCAGTACTTC	CASSLDRGLKEQYF
NA	TRBV7-9	NA	16	TRBJ1-2	TGTGCCAGCAGCTTAGATCCGACCGCGTCACGATATGGCTACACCTTC	CASSLDPTASRYGYTF
TRBD1	TRBV29-1	few	13	TRBJ2-7	TGCAGCGCCGTTGGGGAACAGGGGAGCGAGCAGTACTTC	CSAVGEQGSEQYF
TRBD2	TRBV3-1	NA	15	TRBJ2-5	TGTGCCAGCAGCTACGGACTAGCGGGGTGGGAGACCCAGTACTTC	CASSYGLAGWETQYF
NA	TRBV20-1	few	11	TRBJ2-1	TGCAGTGTTAGCCCTCCAGATGAGCAGTTCTTC	CSVSPPDEQFF
NA	TRBV28	NA	15	TRBJ2-2	TGTGCCAGCAGTACACAGGGTGATTACACCGGGGAGCTGTTTTTT	CASSTQGDYTGELFF